These 11 T cell receptor beta chains share one sample of origin, sequenced in a study of T cells in Graves' hyperthyroidism and ophthalmopathy. There were TCR beta CDR3 regions amplified from RNA transcripts. A first-round RT-PCR of the TCR CDR3 used the HTBI primer set. TCRdb used MiXCR to reprocess the multiplex PCR reads, holding one entry per CDR3 protein. The repertoire holds nearly 600,000 distinct CDR3 sequences, with approximately 15% as singletons. Sequencing used blood. The source is a woman aged 18-35 years with Graves' ophthalmopathy.

This clonotype was picked up many times. The V and J genes are TRBV20-1 and TRBJ2-1, with a weak D call TRBD1 (5 bases). The CDR3 consists of 13 residues. The germline V gene encodes CDR1 DFQATT and CDR2 SNEGSKA (reference sequence). V was clipped by 0 bases and J by 5 bases, with 8 bases between them. CDR3: CSARDPGNNEQFF. In DNA form, the CDR3 reads TGCAGTGCTAGAGATCCAGGGAACAATGAGCAGTTCTTC.

In regard to this clonotype: One junction end does not reproduce the germline sequence, and a read error may be involved. The rearrangement joins TRBV7-3 to TRBJ1-2; 7 bases align to TRBD1. The germline CDR1 and CDR2 sequences are SGHTA and FQGTGA. The CDR3 extends over 16 amino acids. The CDR3, as DNA: TGTGCCAGCAGCTTAACCCCGACAGGGAGTAACTATGGCCACACCTTC. Translation gives CASSLTPTGSNYGHTF.

This clonotype was seen a handful of times. V gene TRBV7-8 combines with J gene TRBJ2-3; TRBD2 matches 7 bases. The CDR3 length is 16 residues. V shed 1 base, J shed 1 base, and the junction held 5 bases outside the gene matches. Germline assignment: CDR1 SGHVS and CDR2 FQNEAQ. DNA of the CDR3: TGTGCCAGCAGCTTAGAACGGGAGGACGGCACAGATACGCAGTATTTT. Protein: CASSLEREDGTDTQYF.

This clonotype was seen only a few times. The V and J genes are TRBV10-2 and TRBJ1-2, with 10 positions matching TRBD1. Looked up from germline, CDR1 is WSHSY and CDR2 is SAAADI. The CDR3 extends over 18 amino acids. The V gene end was trimmed by 2 bases and the J gene end by 8 bases; junction bases not matched to a gene: 17. CDR3 loop: CASSEPPGARQGAGGYTF. The CDR3 DNA follows: TGCGCCAGCAGTGAGCCGCCGGGAGCCCGACAGGGGGCGGGAGGCTACACCTTC.

This clonotype was seen at least ten times. This chain links TRBV24-1 with TRBJ2-2; unclear D gene. The CDR3 has 16 residues. Germline lookup yields CDR1 KGHDR and CDR2 SFDVKD. V was pared by 5 bases and J by 4 bases, with 16 bases between. The CDR3: CATSGRYGPITGELFF. The CDR3 DNA follows: TGTGCCACCAGTGGGAGATACGGACCGATCACCGGGGAGCTGTTTTTT.

This clonotype was found a few times. A much larger clone differs by one base, so this may be a read error. The chain recombines TRBV7-2 with TRBJ2-5; 7 bases are shared with TRBD1. Germline V lookup: CDR1 SGHTA, CDR2 FQGNSA. The ends lost 3 bases at V and 5 bases at J; junction bases unmatched: 9. The CDR3 length is 15 residues. This CDR3 is CASSFDPGGSETQYF. The CDR3 coding sequence is TGTGCCAGCAGCTTTGACCCAGGGGGTAGCGAGACCCAGTACTTC. Combining the CDR3 with reference TRBV7-2 and TRBJ2-5 gives the whole variable domain GAGVSQSPSNKVTEKGKDVELRCDPISGHTALYWYRQSLGQGLEFLIYFQGNSAPDKSGLPSDRFSAERTGGSVSTLTIQRTQQEDSAVYLCASSFDPGGSETQYFGPGTRLLVL.

This clonotype came up a few times. The V gene is TRBV18, the J gene TRBJ1-2; 8 bases fit TRBD1. The CDR3 runs to 16 residues. CDR1 is KGHSH and CDR2 is LQKENI in the germline V gene. The V and J ends lost 2 bases and 7 bases, in that order; junction bases with no gene match: 12. The DNA for the CDR3 is TGTGCCAGCTCACCATCTTCAGGGGGCGAGGAAGGTGGCTACACCTTC. Its translation is CASSPSSGGEEGGYTF.

The chain recombines TRBV13 with TRBJ2-1; 15 nucleotides align to TRBD2. The CDR3 has 18 residues. Germline CDR1 is PRHDT and CDR2 is FYEKMQ (reference sequence). V dropped 5 bases and J dropped 3; count of bases not matched to a gene: 8. The CDR3 here is CASSHSGLAGGLYNEQFF. Here the CDR3 DNA reads TGTGCCAGCAGCCATTCGGGACTAGCGGGAGGACTCTACAATGAGCAGTTCTTC.

This clonotype has at least ten counts. The V and J genes are TRBV6-1 and TRBJ2-5; 9 positions match TRBD1. The CDR3 is made up of 16 amino acids. The V gene end was trimmed by 5 bases and the J gene end by 4 bases; junction bases not matched to a gene: 11. Germline V lookup: CDR1 MNHNS, CDR2 SASEGT. The DNA of the CDR3 is TGTGCCAGCAGTTATGGGGACAGGGTTCACCTAGAGACCCAGTACTTC. It encodes CASSYGDRVHLETQYF.

V usage is TRBV19 and J usage is TRBJ2-3; TRBD2 aligns across 8 bases. J lost 2 bases, V lost 5 bases, and 6 bases had no gene match. Germline V lookup: CDR1 LNHDA, CDR2 SQIVND (reference sequence). The CDR3 has 15 residues. The CDR3 bases are TGTGCCAGTAGTGTCGGGGGGGGAATCACAGATACGCAGTATTTT. Encoded protein: CASSVGGGITDTQYF.

This clonotype was seen a few times. This chain uses TRBV7-3 with TRBJ2-1; D tentatively fits TRBD1 or TRBD2 (6 bases each). V was pared by 3 bases and J by 8 bases, with 20 bases between. The CDR3 loop spans 16 amino acids. The germline gives CDR1 SGHTA, CDR2 FQGTGA. CDR3 region: CASSFASGALSHEQFF. In DNA, the CDR3 is TGTGCCAGCAGCTTTGCTTCGGGGGCGCTTAGCCATGAGCAGTTCTTC.